These 14 T cell receptor beta chains were all obtained from the same sample, sequenced in a study of cytomegalovirus exposure and HLA in healthy donors. 13 Jbeta primers and 60 Vbeta primers were used for the PCR. Sequencing was performed with immunoSEQ multiplex PCR; in TCRdb, only in-frame clones are kept and a portion is missing. The top ten hold approximately 11% of the sample, which has more than 100,000 clones, 50% to 65% seen once. Sequencing was performed on PBMCs. These receptors originate from a middle-aged man in good health and CMV-seropositive.

The chain uses TRBV7-2 and TRBJ2-1, with 9 bases that match TRBD2. The CDR3 runs 19 residues. Germline CDR1 SGHTA, CDR2 FQGNSA. With V trimmed by 1 base and J by 0 bases, 10 bases remained unmatched. The CDR3 nucleotides are TGTGCCAGCAGCTTAGGTTTTGATATAGCGGGAGCCTCCTACAATGAGCAGTTCTTC. Its protein is CASSLGFDIAGASYNEQFF.

This clone is a singleton in its sample. J is TRBJ2-5 and V is TRBV7-6; 9 bases match TRBD1. CDR1 and CDR2 from the germline V gene are SGHVS and FNYEAQ. CDR3 length: 13 amino acids. Unmatched junction bases numbered 1, after V lost 3 bases and J lost 5 bases. CDR3 nucleotide sequence: TGTGCCAGCAGCTTGACAGGGGGGGAGACCCAGTACTTC. Its translation: CASSLTGGETQYF.

This clone turned up a few times. The chain recombines TRBV5-6 with TRBJ2-7; the match to TRBD2 covers 7 bases. V dropped 4 bases and J dropped 2; count of bases not matched to a gene: 3. CDR1 is SGHDT, CDR2 YYEEEE, per germline. This CDR3 comprises 13 residues. CDR3 protein: CASSPSGAYEQYF. DNA for the CDR3: TGTGCCAGCAGCCCAAGCGGGGCCTACGAGCAGTACTTC.

The J gene is TRBJ2-5, the V gene TRBV14; D is perhaps TRBD2 (6 bases). CDR3 length: 15 amino acids. V was cut by 11 bases and J by 5 bases, with 24 bases left in between. Germline V gives CDR1 SGHDN, CDR2 FVKESK. DNA for the CDR3: TGTGCCGGCATAAATCAGCGGGTTGGGGAGGAGACCCAGTACTTC. This translates into CAGINQRVGEETQYF.

The chain couples TRBV13 to TRBJ2-1; TRBD1 agrees at 7 bases. CDR1 and CDR2 (germline): PRHDT, FYEKMQ (reference sequence). With 5 bases clipped from V and 2 bases from J, the junction kept 6 bases outside the gene matches. The length of the CDR3 is 15 residues. CDR3 coding DNA: TGTGCCAGCAGCCATTCGGGACAGACCTACAATGAGCAGTTCTTC. The encoded protein is CASSHSGQTYNEQFF.

This clone appeared a few times. V gene TRBV30 combines with J gene TRBJ1-3, with D unclear. The CDR3 is made up of 15 amino acids. V was pared by 0 bases and J by 5 bases, with 14 bases between. CDR1 is GTSNPN and CDR2 is SVGIG in the germline V gene (reference sequence). CDR3 bases: TGTGCCTGGAGTGTAACCCTTCCGGTGAGAAACACCATATATTTT. It codes for CAWSVTLPVRNTIYF.

This clone appeared a single time. Other DNA sequences in this sample translate to the same CDR3. This chain uses TRBV29-1 with TRBJ1-1; possibly TRBD1 for D (5 bases). Looked up from germline, CDR1 is SQVTM and CDR2 is ANQGSEA. Trimming stripped 4 bases from V and 6 bases from J, with 21 bases between. CDR3 length equals 15 residues. The CDR3 DNA follows: TGCAGCGTTGCGGAATTAGCAGGGACTTTGGCTGAAGCTTTCTTT. Protein sequence: CSVAELAGTLAEAFF. The whole variable domain, filled in from reference TRBV29-1 and TRBJ1-1, reads SAVISQKPSRDICQRGTSLTIQCQVDSQVTMMFWYRQQPGQSLTLIATANQGSEATYESGFVIDKFPISRPNLTFSTLTVSNMSPEDSSIYLCSVAELAGTLAEAFFGQGTRLTVV.

V gene TRBV27 combines with J gene TRBJ2-3; 9 nucleotides match TRBD2. Germline CDR1 MNHEY, CDR2 SMNVEV (reference sequence). The CDR3 is 15 amino acids. V shed 2 bases, J shed 2 bases, and the junction held 2 bases outside the gene matches. The CDR3 DNA sequence: TGTGCCAGCAGTTTAGCGGGAGGGTTCACAGATACGCAGTATTTT. As protein: CASSLAGGFTDTQYF.

To note about this clone: The junction does not match germline at one end; this may be a read error. The V and J genes are TRBV30 and TRBJ2-2; the match to TRBD2 covers 13 bases. CDR3 length: 16 residues. The germline gives CDR1 GTSNPN, CDR2 SVGIG (reference sequence). CDR3 amino acids: CAWSAGTSGNTGELLF. DNA for the CDR3: TGTGCCTGGAGTGCAGGGACTAGCGGGAACACCGGGGAGCTGCTTTTT.

This clone was picked up a small number of times. The chain joins TRBV5-5 to TRBJ2-7, with D tentatively TRBD1 (6 bases). CDR1 SGHKS and CDR2 YYEKEE come from the germline V gene (reference sequence). This CDR3 has 14 amino acids. V lost 3 bases to trimming and J lost 1 base, with 11 bases between them. The CDR3 DNA sequence: TGTGCCAGCAGCTCAACAGGGATTTCCTACGAGCAGTACTTC. Protein product: CASSSTGISYEQYF. Filled out from reference TRBV5-5 and TRBJ2-7, the complete variable domain reads DAGVTQSPTHLIKTRGQQVTLRCSPISGHKSVSWYQQVLGQGPQFIFQYYEKEERGRGNFPDRFSARQFPNYSSELNVNALLLGDSALYLCASSSTGISYEQYFGPGTRLTVT.

The chain couples TRBV5-1 to TRBJ1-3; tentatively, D is TRBD1 (5 bases). The V end lost 3 bases, the J end lost 0 bases, and 7 bases lay between the germline ends. Germline CDR1 reads SGHRS; CDR2 reads YFSETQ. The CDR3 spans 14 residues. Written as DNA, the CDR3 is TGCGCCAGCAGCTGGGGGGACTCTGGAAACACCATATATTTT. Its translation: CASSWGDSGNTIYF.

V and J are TRBV6-1 and TRBJ2-7; 9 bases map to TRBD2. This CDR3 is 17 amino acids long. Germline values: CDR1 MNHNS, CDR2 SASEGT. J was trimmed by 6 bases and V by 4 bases; bases with no gene match: 16. The CDR3 protein is CASSGLVGLAPGGEQYF. The CDR3 bases are TGTGCCAGCAGTGGCCTCGTGGGACTAGCCCCCGGGGGCGAGCAGTACTTC.

V gene TRBV7-2 combines with J gene TRBJ1-5; D might be TRBD1 (6 bases). The CDR3 contains 16 residues. Trimming shortened V by 0 bases and J by 6 bases, and 15 bases separated the two germline ends. CDR1 is SGHTA and CDR2 is FQGNSA in the germline V gene. In DNA form, the CDR3 reads TGTGCCAGCAGCTTAGCAGGACTGGGGGCTGCTCAGCCCCAGCATTTT. This encodes CASSLAGLGAAQPQHF.

This clone came up a few times. The V and J genes are TRBV7-8 and TRBJ2-3; D is unclear. Germline assignment: CDR1 SGHVS and CDR2 FQNEAQ. V was pared by 1 base and J by 5 bases, with 10 bases between. The CDR3 is 14 residues long. CDR3 amino acids: CASSLVAPGDTQYF. CDR3 bases: TGTGCCAGCAGCTTAGTAGCTCCCGGAGATACGCAGTATTTT.